This is a list of T cell receptor beta chains from one sample in a study of early T cells in non-severe SARS-CoV-2 infection. TCRdb reanalysed the 5' RACE reads using MiXCR and keeps one entry per CDR3 protein. The repertoire holds fewer than 85,000 distinct CDR3 sequences, about 16% seen once, with around 2.6% in the top ten. Input material: whole blood. These receptors were collected from an adult who was a healthcare worker with PCR-confirmed SARS-CoV-2 infection or an uninfected control (not recorded which). The CDR3 runs from the conserved cysteine through the conserved F or W. Each record gives: V gene, J gene, CDR3 protein.

>TRBV6-1|TRBJ2-7
CASSEALGTDLYEQYF
>TRBV29-1|TRBJ1-1
CSGRDATEAFF
>TRBV10-3|TRBJ2-7
CAISESGGLAGASHEQYF
>TRBV20-1|TRBJ2-7
CSARVSRGYHEQYF
>TRBV29-1|TRBJ2-7
CSVSGAGLSPEQYF
>TRBV7-6|TRBJ1-3
CASSTVPNSGNTIYF
>TRBV19|TRBJ2-2
CASSKDRAGELFF
>TRBV19|TRBJ2-1
CASTPRGKAYNEQFF
>TRBV7-8|TRBJ2-3
CASSSTWGRGDTQYF
>TRBV6-6|TRBJ2-7
CASSLRLADDTYEQYF
>TRBV5-6|TRBJ1-5
CASSSRQVFNQPQHF
>TRBV7-8|TRBJ2-1
CASSPRLASPYNEQFF
>TRBV14|TRBJ2-7
CASSQVSYEQYF
>TRBV5-1|TRBJ1-2
CASSTIQGHYGYTF
>TRBV29-1|TRBJ2-7
CSVAPHRVSYEQYF
>TRBV7-6|TRBJ2-3
CASSPHPSGAEVDTQYF
>TRBV7-8|TRBJ2-1
CASSLELGRSDEQFF
>TRBV29-1|TRBJ2-5
CSVDLASETQYF
>TRBV6-2/TRBV6-3|TRBJ2-1
CASSWTPLAYNEQFF
>TRBV7-3|TRBJ2-3
CASSPGPTSTDTQYF
>TRBV5-1|TRBJ2-1
CASSTSGSSYNEQFF
>TRBV6-6|TRBJ2-3
CASSSGGGTDTQYF
>TRBV5-4|TRBJ2-5
CASSRWPGNELETQYF
>TRBV10-2|TRBJ1-1
CASSDSLGTEAFF
>TRBV6-5|TRBJ2-1
CASSPSQRGRGDEQFF
>TRBV7-9|TRBJ2-1
CASSPDIYNEQFF
>TRBV12-3/TRBV12-4|TRBJ1-1
CASSLRRPGTEAFF
>TRBV10-2|TRBJ2-3
CASSGGSGRDTQYF
>TRBV12-3/TRBV12-4|TRBJ2-6
CASTQGAGANVLTF
>TRBV20-1|TRBJ1-2
CSAKQGHYGYTF
>TRBV20-1|TRBJ2-5
CSARDLLGGSQETQYF
>TRBV20-1|TRBJ1-5
CSANLLGQPQHF
>TRBV20-1|TRBJ2-7
CSAPAKGKGTYEQYF
>TRBV11-3|TRBJ2-4
CASSYARGTGVAKNIQYF
>TRBV9|TRBJ2-7
CASSRSLTGGPYEQYF
>TRBV7-2|TRBJ2-7
CASSYRGRHWWYF
>TRBV5-1|TRBJ2-5
CASSSTSGFSGTQYF
>TRBV9|TRBJ2-2
CASSPRAGELFF
>TRBV18|TRBJ2-7
CANSRAQGTSNEQYF
>TRBV7-2|TRBJ2-1
CASRSGESGTEQFF
>TRBV14|TRBJ1-6
CASSPGNSPLHF
>TRBV7-9|TRBJ2-4
CASTWKDKNIQYF
>TRBV7-6|TRBJ2-2
CASSRRSSGTSGELFF
>TRBV20-1|TRBJ2-5
CSARKSGLQETQYF
>TRBV7-2|TRBJ2-2
CASSRSGKAGELFF
>TRBV29-1|TRBJ2-3
CSVELRGQGLVTQYF